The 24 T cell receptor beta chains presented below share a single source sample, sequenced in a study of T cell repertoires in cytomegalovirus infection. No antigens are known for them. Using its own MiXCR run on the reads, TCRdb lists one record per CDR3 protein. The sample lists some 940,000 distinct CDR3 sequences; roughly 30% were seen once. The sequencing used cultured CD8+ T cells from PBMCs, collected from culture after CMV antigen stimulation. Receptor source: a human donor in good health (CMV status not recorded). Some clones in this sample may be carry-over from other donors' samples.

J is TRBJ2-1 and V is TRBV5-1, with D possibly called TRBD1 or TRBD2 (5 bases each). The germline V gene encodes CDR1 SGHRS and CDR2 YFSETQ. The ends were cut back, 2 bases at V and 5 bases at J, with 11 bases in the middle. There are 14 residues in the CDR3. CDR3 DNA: TGCGCCAGCAGCTTAAGGGACGTAAACAATGAGCAGTTCTTC. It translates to CASSLRDVNNEQFF.

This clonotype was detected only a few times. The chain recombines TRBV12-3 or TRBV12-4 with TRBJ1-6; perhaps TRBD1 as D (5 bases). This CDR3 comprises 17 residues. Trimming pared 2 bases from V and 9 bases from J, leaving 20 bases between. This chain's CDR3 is CASSLLGEEGLTSPLHF. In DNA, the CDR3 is TGTGCCAGCAGTTTATTGGGCGAGGAGGGACTCACTTCACCCCTCCACTTT.

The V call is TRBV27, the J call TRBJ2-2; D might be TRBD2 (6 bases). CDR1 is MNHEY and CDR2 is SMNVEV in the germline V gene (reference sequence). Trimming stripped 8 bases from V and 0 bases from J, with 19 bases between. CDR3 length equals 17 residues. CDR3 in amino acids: CASGISREPPNTGELFF. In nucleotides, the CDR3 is TGTGCCAGCGGTATATCCCGGGAGCCCCCGAACACCGGGGAGCTGTTTTTT.

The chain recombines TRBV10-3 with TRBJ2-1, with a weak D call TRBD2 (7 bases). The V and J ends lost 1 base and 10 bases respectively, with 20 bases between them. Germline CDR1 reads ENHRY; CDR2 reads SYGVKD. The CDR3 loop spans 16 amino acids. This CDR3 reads CAISELSRGGSYEQFF. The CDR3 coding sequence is TGTGCCATCAGTGAGTTGTCGAGGGGGGGCAGTTACGAGCAGTTCTTC.

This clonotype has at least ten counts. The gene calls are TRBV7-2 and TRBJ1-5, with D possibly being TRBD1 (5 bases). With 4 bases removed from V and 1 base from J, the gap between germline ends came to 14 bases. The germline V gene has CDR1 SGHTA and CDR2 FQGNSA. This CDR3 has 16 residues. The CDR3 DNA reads TGTGCCAGCAGCTCTCATGGGGGTTTGAGCAATCAGCCCCAGCATTTT. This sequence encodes CASSSHGGLSNQPQHF.

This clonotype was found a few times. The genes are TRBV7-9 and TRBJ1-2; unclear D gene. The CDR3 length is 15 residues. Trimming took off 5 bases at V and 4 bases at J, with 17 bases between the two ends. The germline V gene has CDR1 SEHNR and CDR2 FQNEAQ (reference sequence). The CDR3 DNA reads TGTGCCAGCAGCCTTCAGATTCGGGAGGGCTATGGCTACACCTTC. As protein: CASSLQIREGYGYTF.

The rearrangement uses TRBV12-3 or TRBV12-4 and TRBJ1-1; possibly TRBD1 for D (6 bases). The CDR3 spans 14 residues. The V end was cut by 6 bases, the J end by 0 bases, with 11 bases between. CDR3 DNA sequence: TGTGCCAGCAGAAACGGACAGATGAACACTGAAGCTTTCTTT. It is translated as CASRNGQMNTEAFF.

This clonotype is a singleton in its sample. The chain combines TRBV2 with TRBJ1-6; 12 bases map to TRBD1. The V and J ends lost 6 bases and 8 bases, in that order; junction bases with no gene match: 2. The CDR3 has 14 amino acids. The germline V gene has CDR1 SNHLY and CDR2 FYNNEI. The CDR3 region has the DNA TGTGCCAGCAGGGGGACAGGGGGCGATTCACCCCTCCACTTT. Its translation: CASRGTGGDSPLHF.

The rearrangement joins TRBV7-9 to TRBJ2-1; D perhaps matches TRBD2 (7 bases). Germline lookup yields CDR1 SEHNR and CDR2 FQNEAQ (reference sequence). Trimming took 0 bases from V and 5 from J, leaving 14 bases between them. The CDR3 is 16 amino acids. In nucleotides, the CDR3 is TGTGCCAGCAGCTTAGCGCGGTCGGGGGGCCACAATGAGCAGTTCTTC. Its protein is CASSLARSGGHNEQFF. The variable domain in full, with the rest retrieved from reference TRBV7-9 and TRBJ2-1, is DTGVSQNPRHKITKRGQNVTFRCDPISEHNRLYWYRQTLGQGPEFLTYFQNEAQLEKSRLLSDRFSAERPKGSFSTLEIQRTEQGDSAMYLCASSLARSGGHNEQFFGPGTRLTVL.

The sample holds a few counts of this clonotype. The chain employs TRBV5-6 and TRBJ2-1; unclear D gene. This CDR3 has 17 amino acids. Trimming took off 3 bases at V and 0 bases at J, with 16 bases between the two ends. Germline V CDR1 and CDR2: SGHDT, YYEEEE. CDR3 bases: TGTGCCAGCAGCTCGGGCCCGCCACTCAGCTCCTACAATGAGCAGTTCTTC. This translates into CASSSGPPLSSYNEQFF.

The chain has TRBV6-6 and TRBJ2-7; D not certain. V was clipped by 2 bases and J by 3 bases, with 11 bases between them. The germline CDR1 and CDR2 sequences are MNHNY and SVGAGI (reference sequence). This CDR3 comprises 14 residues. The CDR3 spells CASSYHVPGYEQYV. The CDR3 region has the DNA TGTGCCAGCAGTTACCACGTACCGGGCTACGAGCAGTACGTC.

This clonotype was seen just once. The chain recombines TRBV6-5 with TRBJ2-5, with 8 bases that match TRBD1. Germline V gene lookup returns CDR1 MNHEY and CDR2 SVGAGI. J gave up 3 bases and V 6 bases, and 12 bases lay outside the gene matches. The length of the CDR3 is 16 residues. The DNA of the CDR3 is TGTGCCAGCAGCCCAAACTACAGGGGGGTTGAAGAGACCCAGTACTTC. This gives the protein CASSPNYRGVEETQYF.

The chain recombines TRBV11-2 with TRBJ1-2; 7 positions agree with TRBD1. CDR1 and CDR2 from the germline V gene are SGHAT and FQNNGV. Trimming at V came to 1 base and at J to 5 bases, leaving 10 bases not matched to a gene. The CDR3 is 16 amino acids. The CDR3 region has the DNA TGTGCCAGCAGCTTAGCCGGGGAGGGGGCTCGGTATGGCTACACCTTC. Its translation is CASSLAGEGARYGYTF.

The CDR3 here is CASSGGWAYEQYV. In DNA form, the CDR3 reads TGTGCCAGCAGCGGAGGCTGGGCCTACGAGCAGTACGTC. V and J are TRBV7-9 and TRBJ2-7; D is possibly TRBD2 (5 bases). The germline gives CDR1 SEHNR, CDR2 FQNEAQ (reference sequence). The V end was cut by 5 bases, the J end by 2 bases, with 10 bases between. This CDR3 spans 13 amino acids.

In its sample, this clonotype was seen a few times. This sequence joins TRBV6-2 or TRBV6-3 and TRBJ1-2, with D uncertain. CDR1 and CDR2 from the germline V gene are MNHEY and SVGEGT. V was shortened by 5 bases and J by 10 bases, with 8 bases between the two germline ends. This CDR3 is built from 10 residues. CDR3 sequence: CASSRYNYTF. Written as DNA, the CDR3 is TGTGCCAGCAGTCGCTACAACTACACCTTC.

DNA of the CDR3: TGTGCCAGTAGACCCTTGAACGACCGACCAGATGAAGCTTTCTTT. Translating gives CASRPLNDRPDEAFF. The chain is built from TRBV19 and TRBJ1-1; D gene uncertain. With 6 bases removed from V and 7 bases from J, the gap between germline ends came to 21 bases. The CDR3 has 15 amino acids. Germline V gene data show CDR1 as LNHDA and CDR2 as SQIVND (reference sequence).

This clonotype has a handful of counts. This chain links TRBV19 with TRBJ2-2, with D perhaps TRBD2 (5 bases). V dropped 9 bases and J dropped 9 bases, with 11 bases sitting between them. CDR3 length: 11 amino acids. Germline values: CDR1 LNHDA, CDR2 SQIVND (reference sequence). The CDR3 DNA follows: TGTGCCAGCGTAAGAGGGAGGGAGCTGTTTTTT. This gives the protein CASVRGRELFF.

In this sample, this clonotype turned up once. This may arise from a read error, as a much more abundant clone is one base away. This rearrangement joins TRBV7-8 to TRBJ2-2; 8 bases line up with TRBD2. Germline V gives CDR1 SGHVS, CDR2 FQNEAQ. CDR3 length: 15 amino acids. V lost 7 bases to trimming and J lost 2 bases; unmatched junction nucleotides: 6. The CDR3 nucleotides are TGTGCCAGCAAGCAAGCGGGGGCCAACACCGGGGAGCTGTTTTTT. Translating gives CASKQAGANTGELFF.

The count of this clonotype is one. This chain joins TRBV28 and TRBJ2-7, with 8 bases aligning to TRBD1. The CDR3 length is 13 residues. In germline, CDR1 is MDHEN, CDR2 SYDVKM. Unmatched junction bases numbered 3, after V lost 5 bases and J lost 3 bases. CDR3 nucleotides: TGTGCCAGCAGTACAGGGGGGCACTACGAGCAGTACGTC. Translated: CASSTGGHYEQYV.

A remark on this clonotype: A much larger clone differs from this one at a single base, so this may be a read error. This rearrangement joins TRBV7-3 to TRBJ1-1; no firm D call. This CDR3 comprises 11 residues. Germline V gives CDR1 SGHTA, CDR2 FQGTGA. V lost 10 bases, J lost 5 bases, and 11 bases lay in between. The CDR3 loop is CATLKRTEAFF. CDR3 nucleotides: TGTGCCACCCTAAAGAGGACTGAAGCTTTCTTT.

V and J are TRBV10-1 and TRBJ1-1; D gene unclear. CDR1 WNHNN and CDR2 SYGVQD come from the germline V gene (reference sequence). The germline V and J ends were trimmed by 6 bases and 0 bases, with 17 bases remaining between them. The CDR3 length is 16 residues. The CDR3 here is CASREDMIGMNTEAFF. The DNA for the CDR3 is TGCGCCAGCAGGGAAGACATGATCGGCATGAACACTGAAGCTTTCTTT.

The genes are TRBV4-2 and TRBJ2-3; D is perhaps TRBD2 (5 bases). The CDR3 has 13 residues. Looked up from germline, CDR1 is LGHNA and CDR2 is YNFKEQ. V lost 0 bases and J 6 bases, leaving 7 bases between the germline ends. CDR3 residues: CASSQDSGDTQYF. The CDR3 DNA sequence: TGTGCCAGCAGCCAAGATTCGGGGGATACGCAGTATTTT.

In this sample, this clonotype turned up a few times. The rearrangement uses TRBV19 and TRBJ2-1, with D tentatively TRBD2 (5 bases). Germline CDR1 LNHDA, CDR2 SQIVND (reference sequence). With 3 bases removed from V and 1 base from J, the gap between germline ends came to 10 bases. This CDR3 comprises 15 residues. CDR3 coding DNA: TGTGCCAGTAGTATTGTGGCGGGTTCCTACAATGAGCAGTTCTTC. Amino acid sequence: CASSIVAGSYNEQFF.

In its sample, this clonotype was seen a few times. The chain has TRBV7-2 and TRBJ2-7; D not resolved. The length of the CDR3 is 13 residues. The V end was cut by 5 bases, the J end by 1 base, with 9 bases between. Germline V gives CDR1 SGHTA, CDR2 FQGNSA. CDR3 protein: CASSKTGSYEQYV. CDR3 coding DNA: TGTGCCAGCAGCAAAACTGGGTCCTACGAGCAGTACGTC.